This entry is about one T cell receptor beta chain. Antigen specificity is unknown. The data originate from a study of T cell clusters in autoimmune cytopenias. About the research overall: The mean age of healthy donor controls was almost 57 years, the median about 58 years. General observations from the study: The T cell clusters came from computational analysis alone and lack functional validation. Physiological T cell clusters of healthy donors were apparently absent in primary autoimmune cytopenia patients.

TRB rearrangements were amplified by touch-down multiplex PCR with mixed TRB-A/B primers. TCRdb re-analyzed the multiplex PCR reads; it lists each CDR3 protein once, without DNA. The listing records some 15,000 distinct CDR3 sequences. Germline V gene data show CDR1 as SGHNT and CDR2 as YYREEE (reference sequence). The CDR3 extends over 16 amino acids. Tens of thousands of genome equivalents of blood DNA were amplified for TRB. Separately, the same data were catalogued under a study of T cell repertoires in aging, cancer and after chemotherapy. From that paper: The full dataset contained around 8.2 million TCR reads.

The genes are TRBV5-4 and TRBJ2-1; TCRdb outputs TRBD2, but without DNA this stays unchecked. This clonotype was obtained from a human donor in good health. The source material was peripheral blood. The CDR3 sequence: CASSLKRERDYNEQFF.